This T cell receptor beta chain was captured by sequencing in a study of T-cell reconstitution after alpha-beta-depleted transplantation in children. CDR1 and CDR2 (germline): DFQATT, SNEGSKA (reference sequence). There are 12 residues in the CDR3. V was shortened by 4 bases and J by 4 bases, with 9 bases between the two germline ends. This clonotype was counted a few times. As it was prepared, the TCRbeta library received unique molecular identifiers. One entry per CDR3 protein, called by TCRdb with MiXCR from the PCR reads. The sample holds around 480,000 distinct CDR3 sequences, 32% seen once. This sequence joins TRBV20-1 and TRBJ2-3, with D uncertain. The source material was PBMCs from the stem cell graft donor, sampled from the stem cell graft. The TCR sequence derives from a human donor who donated a stem cell graft to a child with aplastic anemia. The CDR3 bases are TGCAGTGCTATATCGGGCCCAGATACGCAGTATTTT. Its translation: CSAISGPDTQYF.